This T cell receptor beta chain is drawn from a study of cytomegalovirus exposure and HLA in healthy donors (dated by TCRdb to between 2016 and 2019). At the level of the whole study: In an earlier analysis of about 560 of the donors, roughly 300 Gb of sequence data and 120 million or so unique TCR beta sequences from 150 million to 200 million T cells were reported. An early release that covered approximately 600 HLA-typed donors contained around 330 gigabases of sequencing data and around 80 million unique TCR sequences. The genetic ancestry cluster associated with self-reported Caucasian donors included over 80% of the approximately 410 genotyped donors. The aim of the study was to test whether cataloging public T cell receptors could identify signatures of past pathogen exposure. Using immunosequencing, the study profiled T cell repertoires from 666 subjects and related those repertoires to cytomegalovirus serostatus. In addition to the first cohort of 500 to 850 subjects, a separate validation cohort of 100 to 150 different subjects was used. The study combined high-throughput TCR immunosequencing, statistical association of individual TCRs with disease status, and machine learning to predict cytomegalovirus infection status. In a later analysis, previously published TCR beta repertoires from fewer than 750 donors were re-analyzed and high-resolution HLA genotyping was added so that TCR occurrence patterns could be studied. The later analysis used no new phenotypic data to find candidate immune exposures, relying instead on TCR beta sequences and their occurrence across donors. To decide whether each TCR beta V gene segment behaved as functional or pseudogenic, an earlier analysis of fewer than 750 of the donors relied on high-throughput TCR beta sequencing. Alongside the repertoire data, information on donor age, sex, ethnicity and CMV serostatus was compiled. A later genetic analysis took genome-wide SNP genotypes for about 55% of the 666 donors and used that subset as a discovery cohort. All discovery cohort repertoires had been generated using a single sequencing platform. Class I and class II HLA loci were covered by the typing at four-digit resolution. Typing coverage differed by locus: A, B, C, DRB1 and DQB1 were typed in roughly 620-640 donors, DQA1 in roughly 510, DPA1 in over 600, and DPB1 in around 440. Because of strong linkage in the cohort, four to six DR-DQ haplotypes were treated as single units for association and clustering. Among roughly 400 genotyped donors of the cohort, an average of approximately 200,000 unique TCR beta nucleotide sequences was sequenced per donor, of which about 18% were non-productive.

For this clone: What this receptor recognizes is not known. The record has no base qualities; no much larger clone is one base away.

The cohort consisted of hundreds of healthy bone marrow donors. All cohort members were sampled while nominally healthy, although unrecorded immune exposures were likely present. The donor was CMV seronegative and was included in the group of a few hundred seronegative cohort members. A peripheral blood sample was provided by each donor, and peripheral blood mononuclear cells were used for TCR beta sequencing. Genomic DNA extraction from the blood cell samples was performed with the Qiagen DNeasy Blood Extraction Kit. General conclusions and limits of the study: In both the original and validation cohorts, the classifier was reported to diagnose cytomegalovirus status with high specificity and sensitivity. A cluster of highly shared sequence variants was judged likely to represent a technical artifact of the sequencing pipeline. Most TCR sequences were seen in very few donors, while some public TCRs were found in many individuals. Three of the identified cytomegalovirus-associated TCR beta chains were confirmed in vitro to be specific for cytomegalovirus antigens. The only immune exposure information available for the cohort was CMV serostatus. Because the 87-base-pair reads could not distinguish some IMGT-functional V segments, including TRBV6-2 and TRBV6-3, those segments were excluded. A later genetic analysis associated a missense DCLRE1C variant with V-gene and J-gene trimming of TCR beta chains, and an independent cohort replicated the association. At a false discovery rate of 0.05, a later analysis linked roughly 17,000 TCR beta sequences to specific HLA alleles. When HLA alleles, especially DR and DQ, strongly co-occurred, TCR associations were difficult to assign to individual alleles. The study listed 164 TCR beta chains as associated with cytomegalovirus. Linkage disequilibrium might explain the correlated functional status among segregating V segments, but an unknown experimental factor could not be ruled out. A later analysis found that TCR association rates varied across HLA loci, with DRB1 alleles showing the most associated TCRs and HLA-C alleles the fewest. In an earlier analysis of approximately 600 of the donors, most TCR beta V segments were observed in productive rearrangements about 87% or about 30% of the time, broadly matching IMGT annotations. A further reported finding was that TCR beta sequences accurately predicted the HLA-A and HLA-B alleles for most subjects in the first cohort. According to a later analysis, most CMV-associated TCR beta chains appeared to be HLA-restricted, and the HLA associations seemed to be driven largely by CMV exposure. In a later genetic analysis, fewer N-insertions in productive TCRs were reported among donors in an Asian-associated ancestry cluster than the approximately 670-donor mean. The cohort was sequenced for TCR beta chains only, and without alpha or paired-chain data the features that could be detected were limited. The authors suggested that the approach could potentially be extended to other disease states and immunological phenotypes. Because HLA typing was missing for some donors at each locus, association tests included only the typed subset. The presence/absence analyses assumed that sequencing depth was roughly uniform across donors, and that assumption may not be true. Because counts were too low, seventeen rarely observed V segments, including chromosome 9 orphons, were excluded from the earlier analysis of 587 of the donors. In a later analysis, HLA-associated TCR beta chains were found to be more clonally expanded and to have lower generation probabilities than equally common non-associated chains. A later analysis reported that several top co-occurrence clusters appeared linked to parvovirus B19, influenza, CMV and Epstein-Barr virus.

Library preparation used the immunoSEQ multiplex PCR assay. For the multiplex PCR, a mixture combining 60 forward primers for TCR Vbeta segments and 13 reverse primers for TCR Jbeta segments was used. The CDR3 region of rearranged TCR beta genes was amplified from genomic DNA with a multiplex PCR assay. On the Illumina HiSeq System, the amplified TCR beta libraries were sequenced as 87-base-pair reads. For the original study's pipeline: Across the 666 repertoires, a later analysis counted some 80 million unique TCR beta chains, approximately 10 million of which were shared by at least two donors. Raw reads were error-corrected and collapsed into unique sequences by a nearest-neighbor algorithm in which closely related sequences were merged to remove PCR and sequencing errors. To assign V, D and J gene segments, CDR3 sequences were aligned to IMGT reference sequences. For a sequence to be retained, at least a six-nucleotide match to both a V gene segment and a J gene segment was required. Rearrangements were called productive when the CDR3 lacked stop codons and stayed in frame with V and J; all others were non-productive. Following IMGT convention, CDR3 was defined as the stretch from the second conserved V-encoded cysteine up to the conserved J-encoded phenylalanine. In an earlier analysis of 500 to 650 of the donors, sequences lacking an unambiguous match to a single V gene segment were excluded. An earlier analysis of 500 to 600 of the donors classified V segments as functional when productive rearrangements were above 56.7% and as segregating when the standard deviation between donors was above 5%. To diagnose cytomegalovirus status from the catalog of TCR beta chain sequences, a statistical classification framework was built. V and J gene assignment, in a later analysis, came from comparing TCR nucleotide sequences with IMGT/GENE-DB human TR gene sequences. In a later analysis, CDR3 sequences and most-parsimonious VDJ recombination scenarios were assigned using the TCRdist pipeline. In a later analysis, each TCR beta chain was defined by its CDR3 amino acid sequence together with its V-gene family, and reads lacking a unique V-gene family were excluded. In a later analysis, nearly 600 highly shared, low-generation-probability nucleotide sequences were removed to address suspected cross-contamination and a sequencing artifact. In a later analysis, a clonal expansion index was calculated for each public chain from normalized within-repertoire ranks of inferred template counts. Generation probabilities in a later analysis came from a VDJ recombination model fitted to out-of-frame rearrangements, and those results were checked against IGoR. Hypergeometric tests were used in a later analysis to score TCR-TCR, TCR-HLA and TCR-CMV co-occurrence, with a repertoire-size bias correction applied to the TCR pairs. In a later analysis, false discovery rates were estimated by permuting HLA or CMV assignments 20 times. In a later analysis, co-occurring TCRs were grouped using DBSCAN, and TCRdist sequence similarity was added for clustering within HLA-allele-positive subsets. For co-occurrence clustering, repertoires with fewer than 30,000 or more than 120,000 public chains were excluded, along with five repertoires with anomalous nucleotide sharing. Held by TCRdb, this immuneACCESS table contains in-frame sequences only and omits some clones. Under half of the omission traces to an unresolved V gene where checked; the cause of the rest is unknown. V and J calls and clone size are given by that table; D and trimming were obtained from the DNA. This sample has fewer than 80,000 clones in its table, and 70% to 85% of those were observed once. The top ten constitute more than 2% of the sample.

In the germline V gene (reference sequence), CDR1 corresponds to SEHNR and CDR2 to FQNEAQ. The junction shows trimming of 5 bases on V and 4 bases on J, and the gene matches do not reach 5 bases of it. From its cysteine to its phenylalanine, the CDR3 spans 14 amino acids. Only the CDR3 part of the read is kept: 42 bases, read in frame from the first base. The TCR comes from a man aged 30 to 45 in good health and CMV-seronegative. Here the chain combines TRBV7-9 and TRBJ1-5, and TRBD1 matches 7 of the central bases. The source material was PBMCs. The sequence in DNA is TGTGCCAGCAGCCTCGGACAGGAAAATCAGCCCCAGCATTTT. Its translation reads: CASSLGQENQPQHF.